This T cell receptor beta chain is from a study of blood T cells in healthy people across ages. As for the study in general: Using template switching, researchers captured about one barcoded beta molecule for each two T cells.

Worth noting for this clonotype: Its antigen is unidentified.

With 2 bases removed from V and 8 bases from J, the gap between germline ends came to 16 bases. CDR1 is SGHRS, CDR2 YFSETQ, per germline. The length of the CDR3 is 14 residues. Findings and limits, study-wide: Using unsorted PBMCs precluded a conclusive naive versus antigen-experienced comparison. Significant beta diversity loss was already apparent by age roughly 44, declining roughly linearly.

The second PCR ran roughly 6 to 11 cycles with a sample-barcoded 5' primer and J-beta primers. Every cDNA molecule bore a tag from a template-switch adaptor containing 12 random nucleotides. MiXCR, applied by TCRdb to the 5' RACE reads, yields one record per CDR3 protein. Among 600,000 or so distinct CDR3 sequences listed, 25% to 30% were seen once. This chain joins TRBV5-1 and TRBJ1-2; D possibly corresponds to TRBD1 (5 bases). The sequenced material came from blood. This receptor was identified in a woman older than 75 in good health. CDR3 nucleotide sequence: TGCGCCAGCAGCTTTGGGACGGACTATGGGGGCTACACCTTC. Translated: CASSFGTDYGGYTF.